These 14 T cell receptor beta chains were sequenced from one sample in a study of shared clonotypes between healthy human individuals (TCRdb year 2020). Receptors were amplified or captured by the immunoSEQ multiplex PCR assay. Here the immuneACCESS table is served through TCRdb, limited to in-frame sequences with V and J called. Missing clones are a known gap in these copies; in checked studies unresolved V genes cover under half, and the rest lacks a known reason. Counted in this sample were some 1.4 million clones; 95% to 97% of them appeared once. The ten largest make up roughly 1.2% of the sample. The sample comprised naive CD4+ T cells sorted from blood. Taken with the paper, the label for cell subset or site translates to: CD45RA+ positively selected. The source is a man in his thirties or forties in good health.

This chain uses TRBV7-2 with TRBJ2-5; TRBD1 aligns across 9 bases. The J segment lost 9 bases and the V segment lost 1 base, leaving 6 bases of the junction unmatched. This CDR3 is 14 amino acids long. The germline V gene has CDR1 SGHTA and CDR2 FQGNSA. The CDR3 DNA reads as TGTGCCAGCAGCTTAGGGGACAGGGTGGCGGCCCAGTACTTC. Encoded protein: CASSLGDRVAAQYF. The whole variable domain, filled in from reference TRBV7-2 and TRBJ2-5, reads GAGVSQSPSNKVTEKGKDVELRCDPISGHTALYWYRQSLGQGLEFLIYFQGNSAPDKSGLPSDRFSAERTGGSVSTLTIQRTQQEDSAVYLCASSLGDRVAAQYFGPGTRLLVL.

Only one count was recorded for this clone. This chain uses TRBV18 with TRBJ2-1; 15 nucleotides align to TRBD2. V was pared by 2 bases and J by 5 bases, with 4 bases of the junction left unmatched. The CDR3 contains 17 residues. Looked up from germline, CDR1 is KGHSH and CDR2 is LQKENI. The DNA for the CDR3 is TGTGCCAGCTCACCAAGGGGACTAGCGGGAGGTAACAATGAGCAGTTCTTC. Translation: CASSPRGLAGGNNEQFF.

CDR3 residues: CASGKTGLAGNTIYF. In DNA form, the CDR3 reads TGTGCCAGCGGAAAAACAGGGCTAGCTGGAAACACCATATATTTT. The chain combines TRBV27 with TRBJ1-3; the D gene is possibly TRBD1 (6 bases). CDR1 MNHEY and CDR2 SMNVEV come from the germline V gene (reference sequence). V lost 8 bases, J lost 2 bases, and 16 bases lay in between. The CDR3 has 15 amino acids.

This chain connects TRBV27 to TRBJ1-2, with D maybe TRBD1 (5 bases). The CDR3 runs to 15 residues. V was shortened by 8 bases and J by 8 bases, with 24 bases between the two germline ends. Germline CDR1 reads MNHEY; CDR2 reads SMNVEV (reference sequence). DNA of the CDR3: TGTGCCAGCCGGTTCGTAGGAGAGGGGCTCGGAGGCTACACCTTC. It encodes CASRFVGEGLGGYTF.

A note on this clone: This sample also contains other DNA sequences that code for the same CDR3. The rearrangement links TRBV7-9 to TRBJ2-1; D remains ambiguous. The ends were cut back, 5 bases at V and 4 bases at J, with 3 bases in the middle. Germline-derived CDR1 and CDR2 are SEHNR and FQNEAQ (reference sequence). The CDR3 covers 11 residues. DNA for the CDR3: TGTGCCAGCAGCCCGTACAATGAGCAGTTCTTC. Protein: CASSPYNEQFF.

CDR3 loop: CASSIRLAGSYNEQFF. In DNA, the CDR3 is TGTGCCAGCAGCATAAGACTAGCGGGCAGTTACAATGAGCAGTTCTTC. This rearrangement joins TRBV7-8 to TRBJ2-1; TRBD2 agrees at 10 bases. With V trimmed by 5 bases and J by 4 bases, 8 bases remained unmatched. The CDR3 covers 16 residues. Germline lookup yields CDR1 SGHVS and CDR2 FQNEAQ.

The V and J genes are TRBV18 and TRBJ2-5, with 8 nucleotides matching TRBD2. Germline lookup yields CDR1 KGHSH and CDR2 LQKENI. With 0 bases clipped from V and 3 bases from J, the junction kept 3 bases outside the gene matches. This CDR3 has 15 amino acids. This CDR3 reads CASSPPSGDKETQYF. CDR3 coding DNA: TGTGCCAGCTCACCACCTAGCGGGGATAAAGAGACCCAGTACTTC.

The chain uses TRBV5-1 and TRBJ2-1, with 9 bases aligning to TRBD2. V lost 0 bases, J lost 8 bases, and 9 bases stayed unmatched. Germline V CDR1 and CDR2: SGHRS, YFSETQ. The CDR3 contains 16 residues. The CDR3, as DNA: TGCGCCAGCAGCTTGGTAAATAGCGGGAGTGGGGATGAGCAGTTCTTC. Translated, it gives CASSLVNSGSGDEQFF. Drawing the rest from reference TRBV5-1 and TRBJ2-1, the complete variable domain is KAGVTQTPRYLIKTRGQQVTLSCSPISGHRSVSWYQQTPGQGLQFLFEYFSETQRNKGNFPGRFSGRQFSNSRSEMNVSTLELGDSALYLCASSLVNSGSGDEQFFGPGTRLTVL.

The rearrangement links TRBV6-5 to TRBJ1-1; 7 bases align to TRBD1. CDR3 length: 14 amino acids. Germline V gene lookup returns CDR1 MNHEY and CDR2 SVGAGI. Germline trimming cut 5 bases from V and 5 bases from J; bases unmatched to any gene: 8. The chain's CDR3 is CASSDDRVYTEAFF. CDR3 in DNA: TGTGCCAGCAGTGACGACAGGGTATATACTGAAGCTTTCTTT.

The V call is TRBV19, the J call TRBJ2-7; D is uncertain. Trimming left V 0 bases short and J 3 bases short, with 6 bases between. Germline V gene sequence: CDR1 LNHDA, CDR2 SQIVND (reference sequence). The CDR3 extends over 13 amino acids. CDR3 sequence: CASSIDFYYEQYF. The CDR3, as DNA: TGTGCCAGTAGTATAGATTTCTACTACGAGCAGTACTTC.

This CDR3 reads CSVEAGSSYEQYF. DNA of the CDR3: TGCAGCGTTGAAGCCGGGAGCTCCTACGAGCAGTACTTC. The rearrangement joins TRBV29-1 to TRBJ2-7; D is possibly TRBD2 (6 bases). V lost 1 base, J lost 0 bases, and 7 bases lay in between. This CDR3 is 13 amino acids long. Germline V gene lookup returns CDR1 SQVTM and CDR2 ANQGSEA.

This chain connects TRBV6-4 to TRBJ2-3; 11 bases line up with TRBD2. Unmatched junction bases numbered 5, after V lost 4 bases and J lost 2 bases. This CDR3 has 16 amino acids. The germline CDR1 and CDR2 sequences are MRHNA and SNTAGT. The CDR3 nucleotides read TGTGCCAGCAGTGCTCGACTAGCGGGAAACACAGATACGCAGTATTTT. This sequence encodes CASSARLAGNTDTQYF.

The chain uses TRBV6-1 and TRBJ2-7, with a weak D call TRBD1 (6 bases). CDR3 length: 15 residues. Trimming shortened V by 2 bases and J by 3 bases, and 14 bases separated the two germline ends. From germline, CDR1 is MNHNS and CDR2 SASEGT. The CDR3 DNA reads TGTGCCAGCAGTGAAACCGACGACAGGCTCTACGAGCAGTACTTC. Its translation is CASSETDDRLYEQYF.

The chain uses TRBV20-1 and TRBJ1-4; D remains unclear. Trimming left V 7 bases short and J 8 bases short, with 8 bases between. In germline, CDR1 is DFQATT, CDR2 SNEGSKA (reference sequence). This CDR3 has 10 residues. CDR3 protein: CSVGEEKLFF. The CDR3 region has the DNA TGCAGTGTCGGAGAAGAAAAACTGTTTTTT.